A selection of T cell receptor beta chains follows, all from one sample in a study of OX40 agonist ivuxolimab in advanced cancers. The method was immunoSEQ multiplex PCR; TCRdb's version includes in-frame clones alone and lacks a portion of them. The data contain about 41,000 clones, 70% to 90% of them singletons. Sequenced here: CD4+ or CD8+ T cells sorted from blood, sampled in a trial of the OX40 agonist ivuxolimab. Receptor source: an adult with an advanced solid tumor such as melanoma, head and neck, liver or kidney cancer. Both conserved end residues are part of each CDR3. D genes are given only for firm matches. Clone size is stated in some rows and not others, as once, few, many or a class when expanded.

abundance: once; d_gene: NA; j_gene: TRBJ2-5; v_gene: TRBV5-4; CDR3nt: TGTGCCAGCAGCTTGGTAGGGGCGCCCCTAGGAGAGACCCAGTACTTC; CDR3aa: CASSLVGAPLGETQYF
abundance: NA; d_gene: NA; j_gene: TRBJ2-7; v_gene: TRBV19; CDR3nt: TGTGCCAGTAAGGGGAGAAACTCCTACGAGCAGTACTTC; CDR3aa: CASKGRNSYEQYF
abundance: once; d_gene: TRBD2; j_gene: TRBJ2-3; v_gene: TRBV7-2; CDR3nt: TGTGCCAGCAGCGCCCCGGGACTAGCGGCCCAGTATTTT; CDR3aa: CASSAPGLAAQYF
abundance: NA; d_gene: TRBD1; j_gene: TRBJ1-1; v_gene: TRBV5-6; CDR3nt: TGTGCCAGCAGCTTGGTTGGGCAGGGGGCCGCTGAAGCTTTCTTT; CDR3aa: CASSLVGQGAAEAFF
abundance: NA; d_gene: NA; j_gene: TRBJ1-4; v_gene: TRBV7-9; CDR3nt: TGTGCCAGCAGCTTAATAGCCTCTAATGAAAAACTGTTTTTT; CDR3aa: CASSLIASNEKLFF
abundance: NA; d_gene: NA; j_gene: TRBJ1-1; v_gene: TRBV28; CDR3nt: TGTGCCAGCGCTTCCTCGAAGGGGGTCGCTGAAGCTTTCTTT; CDR3aa: CASASSKGVAEAFF
abundance: NA; d_gene: TRBD2; j_gene: TRBJ2-5; v_gene: TRBV27; CDR3nt: TGTGCCAGCAGTTTACAGCGGGAGGGCCGGGAGACCCAGTACTTC; CDR3aa: CASSLQREGRETQYF
abundance: NA; d_gene: TRBD1; j_gene: TRBJ2-1; v_gene: TRBV28; CDR3nt: TGTGCCAGCAGACTAGACAGGGTCAATGAGCAGTTCTTC; CDR3aa: CASRLDRVNEQFF
abundance: NA; d_gene: TRBD1; j_gene: TRBJ2-3; v_gene: TRBV18; CDR3nt: TGTGCCAGCTCACCCGGGACAGGGCTTAGCACAGATACGCAGTATTTT; CDR3aa: CASSPGTGLSTDTQYF
abundance: NA; d_gene: NA; j_gene: TRBJ1-1; v_gene: TRBV11-3; CDR3nt: TGTGCCAGCAGCTTACAGGGAAACACTGAAGCTTTCTTT; CDR3aa: CASSLQGNTEAFF
abundance: once; d_gene: NA; j_gene: TRBJ2-1; v_gene: TRBV30; CDR3nt: TGTGCCTGGAGTTGGAGGAGCTCCTACAATGAGCAGTTCTTC; CDR3aa: CAWSWRSSYNEQFF
abundance: NA; d_gene: TRBD1; j_gene: TRBJ2-1; v_gene: TRBV10-3; CDR3nt: TGTGCCACAGGGGGAGAGTCCTACAATGAGCAGTTCTTC; CDR3aa: CATGGESYNEQFF
abundance: NA; d_gene: NA; j_gene: TRBJ2-3; v_gene: TRBV2; CDR3nt: TGTGCCAGCAGTGAAGATAAGGATGATACGCAGTATTTT; CDR3aa: CASSEDKDDTQYF
abundance: NA; d_gene: NA; j_gene: TRBJ1-4; v_gene: TRBV19; CDR3nt: TGTGCCAGTCGGGACACTCAGGGTGAAAAACTGTTTTTT; CDR3aa: CASRDTQGEKLFF
abundance: NA; d_gene: TRBD1; j_gene: TRBJ2-7; v_gene: TRBV7-9; CDR3nt: TGTGCCAGCAGTCATGACAGGGCGCACTCCAACTACGAGCAGTACTTC; CDR3aa: CASSHDRAHSNYEQYF
abundance: NA; d_gene: TRBD1; j_gene: TRBJ1-1; v_gene: TRBV14; CDR3nt: TGTGCCAGCAGCCCCCGGGGACAGGTGAACACTGAAGCTTTCTTT; CDR3aa: CASSPRGQVNTEAFF
abundance: NA; d_gene: TRBD1; j_gene: TRBJ1-5; v_gene: TRBV19; CDR3nt: TGTGCCAGTTACAGGGGGCTGGGAAGCAATCAGCCCCAGCATTTT; CDR3aa: CASYRGLGSNQPQHF
abundance: NA; d_gene: NA; j_gene: TRBJ2-5; v_gene: TRBV7-8; CDR3nt: TGTGCCAGCAGCCCCCTACTAAGCGGTGGTCGAGAGACCCAGTACTTC; CDR3aa: CASSPLLSGGRETQYF
abundance: once; d_gene: NA; j_gene: TRBJ2-7; v_gene: TRBV30; CDR3nt: TGTGCCTGGAGTGTACAGGGTGGCTACGAGCAGTACTTC; CDR3aa: CAWSVQGGYEQYF
abundance: NA; d_gene: TRBD2; j_gene: TRBJ2-1; v_gene: TRBV9; CDR3nt: TGTGCCAGCAGCGAACTAGCGGGAGGCCCCAATGAGCAGTTCTTC; CDR3aa: CASSELAGGPNEQFF
abundance: NA; d_gene: NA; j_gene: TRBJ2-5; v_gene: TRBV5-6; CDR3nt: TGTGCCAGCAGCTTTCGCCGGGCCCAGTACTTC; CDR3aa: CASSFRRAQYF
abundance: NA; d_gene: NA; j_gene: TRBJ2-2; v_gene: TRBV29-1; CDR3nt: TGCAGCGTTTATTCGATGGTTAACACCGGGGAGCTGTTTTTT; CDR3aa: CSVYSMVNTGELFF
abundance: few; d_gene: NA; j_gene: TRBJ2-3; v_gene: TRBV29-1; CDR3nt: TGCAGCGTCCTACCACGGGAAGATACGCAGTATTTT; CDR3aa: CSVLPREDTQYF
abundance: NA; d_gene: NA; j_gene: TRBJ1-6; v_gene: TRBV2; CDR3nt: TGTGCCAGCCGGAAAGGCTGGCCCTATAATTCACCCCTCCACTTT; CDR3aa: CASRKGWPYNSPLHF
abundance: NA; d_gene: NA; j_gene: TRBJ1-2; v_gene: TRBV28; CDR3nt: TGTGCCAGCAGGCTCAAGGGGCTCTATGGCTACACCTTC; CDR3aa: CASRLKGLYGYTF
abundance: NA; d_gene: TRBD1; j_gene: TRBJ1-1; v_gene: TRBV19; CDR3nt: TGTGCCAGTAGTATCCCACAGGGGGCTGCGACTGAAGCTTTCTTT; CDR3aa: CASSIPQGAATEAFF
abundance: NA; d_gene: NA; j_gene: TRBJ2-1; v_gene: TRBV7-3; CDR3nt: TGTGCCAGCAGCTTAACGACAGAGAATGAGCAGTTCTTC; CDR3aa: CASSLTTENEQFF
abundance: once; d_gene: NA; j_gene: TRBJ1-1; v_gene: TRBV27; CDR3nt: TGTGCCAGCAGTGCCGCCCCCGACTGGAACACTGAAGCTTTCTTT; CDR3aa: CASSAAPDWNTEAFF
abundance: NA; d_gene: NA; j_gene: TRBJ1-2; v_gene: TRBV9; CDR3nt: TGTGCCAGCACCCAACCAGGGTTCTATGGCTACACCTTC; CDR3aa: CASTQPGFYGYTF
abundance: NA; d_gene: TRBD2; j_gene: TRBJ2-7; v_gene: TRBV15; CDR3nt: TGTGCCACCAGCCCTCCGGGGATTAGCGGGAGGTACGAGCAGTACTTC; CDR3aa: CATSPPGISGRYEQYF
abundance: NA; d_gene: TRBD2; j_gene: TRBJ2-2; v_gene: TRBV4-1; CDR3nt: TGCGCCAGCAGCCAAGTCAGACTAGCCGTAACGAACACCGGGGAGCTGTTTTTT; CDR3aa: CASSQVRLAVTNTGELFF
abundance: NA; d_gene: TRBD2; j_gene: TRBJ2-7; v_gene: TRBV6-5; CDR3nt: TGTGCCAGCATACCACCGGGGGGGTACGAGCAGTACTTC; CDR3aa: CASIPPGGYEQYF
abundance: NA; d_gene: NA; j_gene: TRBJ2-3; v_gene: TRBV2; CDR3nt: TGTGCCAGCAGTACTGGTTGGAGTAGGATCACAGATACGCAGTATTTT; CDR3aa: CASSTGWSRITDTQYF
abundance: NA; d_gene: TRBD1; j_gene: TRBJ1-1; v_gene: TRBV7-9; CDR3nt: TGTGCCAGCAGCCAGGGGGCGAACACTGAAGCTTTCTTT; CDR3aa: CASSQGANTEAFF
abundance: medium-sized; d_gene: NA; j_gene: TRBJ1-1; v_gene: TRBV28; CDR3nt: TGTGCCAGCAGGCACCCATTAGGGACTGAAGCTTTCTTT; CDR3aa: CASRHPLGTEAFF
abundance: NA; d_gene: TRBD1; j_gene: TRBJ2-7; v_gene: TRBV28; CDR3nt: TGTGCCAGCAGTCCCCGGGACAGGGTGGCCCACGAGCAGTACTTC; CDR3aa: CASSPRDRVAHEQYF
abundance: NA; d_gene: TRBD2; j_gene: TRBJ2-7; v_gene: TRBV5-4; CDR3nt: TGTGCCAGCAGCTTGGAGCGCCGGGGGGCCTACGAGCAGTACTTC; CDR3aa: CASSLERRGAYEQYF
abundance: NA; d_gene: TRBD1; j_gene: TRBJ2-2; v_gene: TRBV29-1; CDR3nt: TGCATTACCACACAGGGGACCGGGGAGCTGTTTTTT; CDR3aa: CITTQGTGELFF
abundance: once; d_gene: NA; j_gene: TRBJ1-1; v_gene: TRBV5-4; CDR3nt: TGTGCCAGCAGCTCCCCCTTTGAGGGTGAAGCTTTCTTT; CDR3aa: CASSSPFEGEAFF
abundance: NA; d_gene: TRBD2; j_gene: TRBJ2-4; v_gene: TRBV19; CDR3nt: TGTGCCAGTAGTATAGGAGGGACTAGCGGTATAGCCAAAAACATTCAGTACTTC; CDR3aa: CASSIGGTSGIAKNIQYF
abundance: NA; d_gene: TRBD2; j_gene: TRBJ2-2; v_gene: TRBV7-3; CDR3nt: TGTGCCAGCAGCTCATCTAGCGGGAGGTTCACCGGGGAGCTGTTTTTT; CDR3aa: CASSSSSGRFTGELFF
abundance: NA; d_gene: TRBD2; j_gene: TRBJ2-1; v_gene: TRBV5-6; CDR3nt: TGTGCCAGCAGCCCGGGACTAGCCCAAAGCGGGCAGTTCTTC; CDR3aa: CASSPGLAQSGQFF
abundance: NA; d_gene: NA; j_gene: TRBJ2-7; v_gene: TRBV13; CDR3nt: TGTGCCAGCAGCATACAACAGGGACGTTCCTACGAGCAGTACTTC; CDR3aa: CASSIQQGRSYEQYF
abundance: NA; d_gene: TRBD1; j_gene: TRBJ1-2; v_gene: TRBV28; CDR3nt: TGTGCCAGCAGTCAGAGGACAGGGAACTATGGCTACACCTTC; CDR3aa: CASSQRTGNYGYTF
abundance: NA; d_gene: NA; j_gene: TRBJ2-3; v_gene: TRBV9; CDR3nt: TGTGCCAGCTCCCTTTTGCTCACCGCAGAAGATACGCAGTATTTT; CDR3aa: CASSLLLTAEDTQYF
abundance: NA; d_gene: NA; j_gene: TRBJ2-1; v_gene: TRBV28; CDR3nt: TGTGCCAGCAGTTTTAGTCCCCCGAGCTCCTACAATGAGCAGTTCTTC; CDR3aa: CASSFSPPSSYNEQFF
abundance: NA; d_gene: NA; j_gene: TRBJ2-5; v_gene: TRBV21-1; CDR3nt: TGTGCCAGCAGCATCGGTTCAGGGGTGGGGGAGACCCAGTACTTC; CDR3aa: CASSIGSGVGETQYF
abundance: NA; d_gene: NA; j_gene: TRBJ1-1; v_gene: TRBV7-9; CDR3nt: TGTGCCAGTACAGGGAATGTTTTATACGACACTGAAGCTTTCTTT; CDR3aa: CASTGNVLYDTEAFF
abundance: few; d_gene: NA; j_gene: TRBJ1-2; v_gene: TRBV30; CDR3nt: TGTGCCTGGAGGCCCGGGACCTATGGCTACACCTTC; CDR3aa: CAWRPGTYGYTF
abundance: NA; d_gene: NA; j_gene: TRBJ1-5; v_gene: TRBV2; CDR3nt: TGTGCCAGCACCACAGGACAGAGCAATCAGCCCCAGCATTTT; CDR3aa: CASTTGQSNQPQHF
abundance: NA; d_gene: NA; j_gene: TRBJ2-7; v_gene: TRBV10-3; CDR3nt: TGTGCCATCAGCGAGTCCGGGGGAGACGAGCAGTACTTC; CDR3aa: CAISESGGDEQYF
abundance: NA; d_gene: NA; j_gene: TRBJ1-2; v_gene: TRBV2; CDR3nt: TGTGCCAGCGTTGTGGGGAACTATGGCTACACCTTC; CDR3aa: CASVVGNYGYTF
abundance: NA; d_gene: TRBD2; j_gene: TRBJ2-1; v_gene: TRBV27; CDR3nt: TGTGCCAGCAGTTTAACGGGACTAGCCTACAATGAGCAGTTCTTC; CDR3aa: CASSLTGLAYNEQFF